The rows below give T cell receptor beta chains drawn from one sample of a study of somatic mutations in cytotoxic T cells in rheumatoid arthritis. Produced via immunoSEQ multiplex PCR; TCRdb's table is partial and in-frame only. The table has around 19,000 clones, about three quarters seen once; the top ten hold about 28%. The sample was CD8+ T cells sorted from blood. The receptors were sampled from an adult with rheumatoid arthritis. CDR3s include the opening cysteine and the closing phenylalanine or tryptophan. The order of the fields is J gene, D gene, clone size, V gene, CDR3 protein, CDR3 DNA. D genes are given only for firm matches. A row's size may be missing; if present it is once, few, many or a size class.

>TRBJ2-7|.|.|TRBV11-2
CASSLVGTFDEQYF
TGTGCCAGCAGCTTAGTTGGGACCTTCGACGAGCAGTACTTC
>TRBJ1-1|.|.|TRBV21-1
CASSKSGSRHTEAFF
TGTGCCAGCAGCAAGTCAGGCAGCCGACACACTGAAGCTTTCTTT
>TRBJ1-1|TRBD1|medium-sized|TRBV9
CASSVSWQGAEAFF
TGTGCCAGCAGCGTAAGTTGGCAGGGGGCTGAAGCTTTCTTT
>TRBJ2-7|TRBD1|few|TRBV28
CASITPGTGDEQYF
TGTGCCAGCATTACCCCCGGGACAGGGGACGAGCAGTACTTC
>TRBJ2-1|.|few|TRBV19
CASSPPRTGYNEQFF
TGTGCCAGTAGTCCCCCACGGACCGGATACAATGAGCAGTTCTTC
>TRBJ2-1|.|once|TRBV6-5
CASTAFWVQAGEQFF
TGTGCCAGCACCGCATTTTGGGTCCAGGCTGGTGAGCAGTTCTTC
>TRBJ2-5|TRBD2|once|TRBV29-1
CSVAAGLGLGTQYF
TGCAGCGTTGCAGCAGGACTAGGGCTCGGGACCCAGTACTTC
>TRBJ1-2|.|.|TRBV5-6
CASSRRPSVLNGYTF
TGTGCCAGCAGCCGCCGTCCCTCGGTACTAAATGGCTACACCTTC
>TRBJ2-7|.|.|TRBV19
CASSITSGGYYEQYF
TGTGCCAGTAGTATTACCTCGGGGGGCTACTACGAGCAGTACTTC
>TRBJ1-2|.|once|TRBV9
CASSVGRAPYGYTF
TGTGCCAGCAGCGTAGGCAGGGCGCCCTATGGCTACACCTTC
>TRBJ2-7|.|.|TRBV27
CASSSGVGAYEQYF
TGTGCCAGCAGCTCGGGTGTGGGAGCCTACGAGCAGTACTTC
>TRBJ2-1|.|.|TRBV2
CASSEWTGAYNEQFF
TGTGCCAGCAGTGAATGGACGGGGGCCTACAATGAGCAGTTCTTC
>TRBJ2-2|.|.|TRBV10-3
CAISCGTLINTGELFF
TGTGCCATCAGTTGCGGGACACTTATCAACACCGGGGAGCTGTTTTTT
>TRBJ2-1|TRBD2|.|TRBV11-2
CASIATGGAYNEQFF
TGTGCCAGCATTGCCACGGGGGGAGCCTACAATGAGCAGTTCTTC
>TRBJ2-2|.|.|TRBV6-1
CASSDMVDIRNTGELFF
TGTGCCAGCAGTGACATGGTGGACATAAGAAACACCGGGGAGCTGTTTTTT
>TRBJ2-3|.|.|TRBV5-8
CASSWGTDTQYF
TGTGCCAGCAGCTGGGGGACAGATACGCAGTATTTT
>TRBJ1-5|.|.|TRBV4-1
CASSQAFLWGQPQHF
TGCGCCAGCAGCCAAGCGTTCTTGTGGGGTCAGCCCCAGCATTTT
>TRBJ2-7|TRBD1|.|TRBV11-2
CASSLEQGTAYEQYF
TGTGCCAGCAGCTTAGAACAAGGGACAGCCTACGAGCAGTACTTC
>TRBJ2-7|TRBD2|.|TRBV6-1
CASSEDGGGAYEQYF
TGTGCCAGCAGTGAAGATGGCGGGGGGGCCTACGAGCAGTACTTC
>TRBJ2-7|.|once|TRBV19
CASSIFPGRYEQYF
TGTGCCAGTAGTATTTTCCCGGGGAGGTACGAGCAGTACTTC